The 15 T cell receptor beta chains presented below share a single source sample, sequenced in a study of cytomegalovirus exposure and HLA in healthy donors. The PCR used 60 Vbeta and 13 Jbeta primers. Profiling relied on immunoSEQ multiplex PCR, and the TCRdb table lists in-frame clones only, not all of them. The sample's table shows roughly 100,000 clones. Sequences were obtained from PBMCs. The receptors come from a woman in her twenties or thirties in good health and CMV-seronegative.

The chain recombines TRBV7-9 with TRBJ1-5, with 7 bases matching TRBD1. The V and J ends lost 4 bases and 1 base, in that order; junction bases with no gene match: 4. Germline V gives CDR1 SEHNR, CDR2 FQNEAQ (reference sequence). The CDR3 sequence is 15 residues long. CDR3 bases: TGTGCCAGCAGCTCGACAGGGCAGAGCAATCAGCCCCAGCATTTT. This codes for CASSSTGQSNQPQHF.

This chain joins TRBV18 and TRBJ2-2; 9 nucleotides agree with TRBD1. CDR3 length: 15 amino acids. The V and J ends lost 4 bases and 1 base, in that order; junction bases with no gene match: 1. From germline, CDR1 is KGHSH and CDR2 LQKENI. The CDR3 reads CASSRTGVNTGELFF. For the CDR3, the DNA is TGTGCCAGCTCACGGACAGGGGTGAACACCGGGGAGCTGTTTTTT.

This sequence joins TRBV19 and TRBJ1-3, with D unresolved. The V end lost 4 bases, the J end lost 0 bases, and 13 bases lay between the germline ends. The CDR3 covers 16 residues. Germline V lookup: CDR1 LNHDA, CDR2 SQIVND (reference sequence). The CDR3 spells CASSKRRESSGNTIYF. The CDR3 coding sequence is TGTGCCAGTAGTAAGAGGAGAGAGAGCTCTGGAAACACCATATATTTT.

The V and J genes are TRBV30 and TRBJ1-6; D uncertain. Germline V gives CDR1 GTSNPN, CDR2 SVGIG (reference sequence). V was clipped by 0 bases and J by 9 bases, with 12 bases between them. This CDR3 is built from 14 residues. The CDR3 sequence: CAWSVGPEGSPLHF. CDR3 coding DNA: TGTGCCTGGAGTGTAGGGCCAGAGGGTTCACCCCTCCACTTT.

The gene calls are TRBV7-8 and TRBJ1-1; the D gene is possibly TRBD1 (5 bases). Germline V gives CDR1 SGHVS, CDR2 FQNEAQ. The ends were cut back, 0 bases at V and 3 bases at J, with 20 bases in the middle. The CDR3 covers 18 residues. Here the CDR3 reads CASSLAFHRRRGDTEAFF. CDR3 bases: TGTGCCAGCAGCTTAGCGTTTCACAGGCGCCGTGGGGACACTGAAGCTTTCTTT.

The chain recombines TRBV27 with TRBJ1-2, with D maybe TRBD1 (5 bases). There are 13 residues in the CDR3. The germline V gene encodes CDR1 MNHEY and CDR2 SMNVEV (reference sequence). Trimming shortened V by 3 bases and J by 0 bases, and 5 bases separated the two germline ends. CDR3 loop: CASSLTANYGYTF. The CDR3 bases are TGTGCCAGCAGTTTGACAGCTAACTATGGCTACACCTTC.

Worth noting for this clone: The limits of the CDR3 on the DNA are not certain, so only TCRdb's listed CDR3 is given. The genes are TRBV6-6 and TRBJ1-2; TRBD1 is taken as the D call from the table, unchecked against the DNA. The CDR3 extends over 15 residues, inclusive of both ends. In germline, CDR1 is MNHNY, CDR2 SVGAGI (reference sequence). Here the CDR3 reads CASSSSAGGRGGYTF.

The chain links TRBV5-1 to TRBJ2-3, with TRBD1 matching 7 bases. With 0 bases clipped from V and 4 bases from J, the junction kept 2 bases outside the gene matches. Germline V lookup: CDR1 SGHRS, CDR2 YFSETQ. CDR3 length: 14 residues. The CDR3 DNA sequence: TGCGCCAGCAGCTTGGGGACAGGACCAGATACGCAGTATTTT. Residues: CASSLGTGPDTQYF.

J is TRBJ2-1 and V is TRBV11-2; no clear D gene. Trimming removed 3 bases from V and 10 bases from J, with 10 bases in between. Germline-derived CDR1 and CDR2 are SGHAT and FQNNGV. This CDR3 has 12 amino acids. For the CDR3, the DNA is TGTGCCAGCAGCTTGACCGCGACAGAGCAGTTCTTC. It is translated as CASSLTATEQFF.

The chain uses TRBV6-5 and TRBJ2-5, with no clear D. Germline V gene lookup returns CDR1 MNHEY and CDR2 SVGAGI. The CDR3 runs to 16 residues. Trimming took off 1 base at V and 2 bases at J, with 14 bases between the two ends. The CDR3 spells CASSYFGRSRQETQYF. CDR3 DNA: TGTGCCAGCAGTTACTTCGGCCGGAGCAGACAAGAGACCCAGTACTTC.

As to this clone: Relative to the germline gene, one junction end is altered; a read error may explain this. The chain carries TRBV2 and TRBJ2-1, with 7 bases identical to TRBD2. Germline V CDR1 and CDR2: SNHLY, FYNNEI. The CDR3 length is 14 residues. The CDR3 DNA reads TGTGCCAGCAGACATCCACCGGAAGGGACTAAAGGGATCTTC. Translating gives CASRHPPEGTKGIF.

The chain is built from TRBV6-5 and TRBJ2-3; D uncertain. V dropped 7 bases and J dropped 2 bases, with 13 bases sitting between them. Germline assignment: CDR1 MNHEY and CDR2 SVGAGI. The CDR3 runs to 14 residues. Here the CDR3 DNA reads TGTGCCAGCACCGCGAGGTGGTCCACAGATACGCAGTATTTT. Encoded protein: CASTARWSTDTQYF.

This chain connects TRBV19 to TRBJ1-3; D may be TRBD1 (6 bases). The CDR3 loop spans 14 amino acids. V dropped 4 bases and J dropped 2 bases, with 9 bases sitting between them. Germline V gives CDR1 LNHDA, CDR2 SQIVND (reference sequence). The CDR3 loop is CASSRRGTGNTIYF. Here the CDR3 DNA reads TGTGCCAGTAGTAGAAGGGGGACTGGAAACACCATATATTTT. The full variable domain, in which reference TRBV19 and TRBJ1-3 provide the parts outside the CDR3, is DGGITQSPKYLFRKEGQNVTLSCEQNLNHDAMYWYRQDPGQGLRLIYYSQIVNDFQKGDIAEGYSVSREKKESFPLTVTSAQKNPTAFYLCASSRRGTGNTIYFGEGSWLTVV.

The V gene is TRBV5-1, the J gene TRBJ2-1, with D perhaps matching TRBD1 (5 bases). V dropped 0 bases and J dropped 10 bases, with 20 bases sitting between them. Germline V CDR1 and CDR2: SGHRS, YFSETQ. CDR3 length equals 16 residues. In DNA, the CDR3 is TGCGCCAGCAGCTTGGTTCGATTGCAGGACAAAGGGGAGCAGTTCTTC. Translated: CASSLVRLQDKGEQFF.

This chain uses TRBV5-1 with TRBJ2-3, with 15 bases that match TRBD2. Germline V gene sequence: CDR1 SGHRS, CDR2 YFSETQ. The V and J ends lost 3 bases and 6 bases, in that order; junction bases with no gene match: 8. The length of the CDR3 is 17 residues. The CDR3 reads CASSYRTSGGASDTQYF. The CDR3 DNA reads TGCGCCAGCAGCTACCGGACTAGCGGGGGGGCCTCGGATACGCAGTATTTT. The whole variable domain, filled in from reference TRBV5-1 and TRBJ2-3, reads KAGVTQTPRYLIKTRGQQVTLSCSPISGHRSVSWYQQTPGQGLQFLFEYFSETQRNKGNFPGRFSGRQFSNSRSEMNVSTLELGDSALYLCASSYRTSGGASDTQYFGPGTRLTVL.